Presented here are 2 T cell receptor beta chains from one specimen sequenced in a study of T-cell memory formation after mild COVID-19. TCRdb itself ran the 5' RACE reads through MiXCR, one entry per CDR3 protein. Of 65,000 to 100,000 distinct CDR3 sequences listed, around 13% are singletons. The sample taken for sequencing was PBMCs or a T cell subset sorted from them (not recorded which). Receptor source: a man between 18 and 29 years old who had mild COVID-19 (a few samples of this study predate the infection). Cell type and time point are not known.

V and J are TRBV6-2 or TRBV6-3 and TRBJ1-6; TRBD1 agrees at 7 bases. The V segment lost 8 bases and the J segment 8 bases; nucleotides outside the gene matches: 6. The germline CDR1 and CDR2 sequences are MNHEY and SVGEGT. The CDR3 has 13 residues. The CDR3 protein is CASGDRVHSPLHF. The CDR3 nucleotides read TGTGCCAGCGGTGACAGGGTGCATTCACCCCTCCACTTT.

This clonotype came up many times. The rearrangement joins TRBV4-3 to TRBJ2-1; TRBD2 matches 9 bases. With 5 bases clipped from V and 6 bases from J, the junction kept 2 bases outside the gene matches. CDR1 is LGHNA, CDR2 YSLEER, per germline. The CDR3 contains 13 residues. CDR3 bases: TGCGCCAGCAGCTTACTAGCGGGCAATGAGCAGTTCTTC. Translated, it gives CASSLLAGNEQFF.